This T cell receptor (beta chain) was recovered during a study of memory CD4+ T cells and cytomegalovirus serostatus. Across the study: Of the healthy Belgian adults, under 10 were CMV seropositive and approximately 24 seronegative.

With respect to this clone: As yet, its antigen is unknown.

Repertoires were generated with immunoSEQ multiplex PCR, while TCRdb's copy carries only in-frame clones and drops some. The top ten clones hold 0.6% to 0.9% of a sample with 48,000 or so clones, about 77% of them seen once. The sort gate was single viable CD3+CD4+CD8-CD45RO+ cells for memory CD4+ T cells. The CDR3 totals 16 residues. Trimming took 5 bases from V and 5 from J; bases not matched to a gene: 10. In germline, CDR1 is SGHNT, CDR2 YYREEE (reference sequence). Overall study results and limits: CD4+ memory repertoires contained about 40% of the roughly 160 reported CMV TCRbeta sequences. A US-trained random forest predicted CMV serostatus with median AUC around 0.9. Suggested: most of the CMV-linked TCR signature lies in CD4+ memory cells.

V usage is TRBV5-4 and J usage is TRBJ2-3; TRBD1 matches 11 bases. This TCR was recovered from an adult in good health and CMV-seronegative. The material sequenced was memory CD4+ T cells from blood. CDR3 DNA sequence: TGTGCCAGCAGAACGGGTGGGACAGGGGGGTTAGATACGCAGTATTTT. Its translation: CASRTGGTGGLDTQYF.